This T cell receptor (beta chain) was sequenced in a study of blood T cell repertoires in COVID-19. The wider study: COVID-19 samples collected from the United States, Italy and Spain covered acute and convalescent phases. PBMCs, B-cell-depleted T cells, or T cells provided the cDNA or gDNA that made up the material.

This clone has just a few counts. The CDR3 covers 16 residues. CDR1 and CDR2 (germline): LNHDA, SQIVND (reference sequence). V was clipped by 2 bases and J by 6 bases; unmatched bases: 8. Source study methods: For nucleated cells, counts were estimated from reference gene primer amplification. Some clones are missing from TCRdb's copy, which holds only in-frame ones; the method was immunoSEQ multiplex PCR. V, J and clone size are those of that table, while D and trimming were read from the DNA. This table holds 250,000 to 350,000 clones, 75% to 90% found once. The source material was peripheral blood. This sequence joins TRBV19 and TRBJ1-5, with 9 positions matching TRBD1. This clonotype originated in a man younger than 40 with acute or convalescent COVID-19. CDR3 sequence (DNA): TGTGCCAGTAGTATATTGGGACAGGGAGAGGTTCAGCCCCAGCATTTT. It specifies CASSILGQGEVQPQHF.